The clone carrying this TCR beta chain was seen ten or more times. Its antigen is still unknown. The ends were cut back, 1 base at V and 7 bases at J, with 13 bases in the middle. This CDR3 contains 15 residues. Germline assignment: CDR1 SGHAT and CDR2 FQNNGV. TCRdb re-derived calls from the 5' RACE reads in MiXCR, one entry per CDR3 protein. The table shows roughly 250,000 distinct CDR3 sequences, with less than 10% occurring only once. This sample was included in a study of CD8 T cells in ankylosing spondylitis. The study's findings and limits: The study looked at matched synovial fluid samples from ankylosing spondylitis patients. Disease-linked clones were reported to be significantly enriched there.

The genes are TRBV11-2 and TRBJ2-2; D could derive from TRBD1 or TRBD2 (6 bases each). The sequenced material came from blood, either unsorted or a sorted T cell fraction (not recorded which). The clonotype originates from a male donor with ankylosing spondylitis or in good health (not recorded which). The CDR3 spells CASSLVVRGGGELFF. DNA for the CDR3: TGTGCCAGCAGCTTAGTGGTCAGGGGAGGCGGGGAGCTGTTTTTT.